These 19 T cell receptor beta chains were sequenced from one sample in a study of control samples from healthy donors and cancer patients (dated by TCRdb to the early 2020s). Library prep was done by the immunoSEQ multiplex PCR assay. The source is immuneACCESS, and TCRdb retained only in-frame sequences with V and J called. Part of the clones is not carried over; for the studies checked, unresolved V genes explain less than half of this, and the remainder is unexplained. Across this sample there are about 20,000 clones, with approximately 83% seen only once. 27% of the sample goes to the ten largest clones. The specimen was PBMCs. These receptors all stem from a man in his 60s with head and neck cancer.

V and J are TRBV6-5 and TRBJ2-2; 9 bases map to TRBD2. CDR3 size: 16 residues. Losses at the gene ends were 2 bases for V and 3 bases for J; bases not matched to a gene: 4. CDR1 is MNHEY and CDR2 is SVGAGI in the germline V gene. The CDR3 reads CASSYPLAGDTGELFF. DNA of the CDR3: TGTGCCAGCAGTTACCCCTTAGCGGGAGACACCGGGGAGCTGTTTTTT.

V gene TRBV28 combines with J gene TRBJ2-7; the match to TRBD1 covers 8 bases. This CDR3 region has 14 residues. The V gene's germline CDR1 is MDHEN and CDR2 SYDVKM. J gave up 5 bases and V 6 bases, and 9 bases lay outside the gene matches. In DNA form, the CDR3 reads TGTGCCAGCAGCCTGGACAGGGTAGTTGACGAGCAGTACTTC. This gives the protein CASSLDRVVDEQYF.

This clone was counted a few times. The V gene is TRBV19, the J gene TRBJ1-1; tentative D call: TRBD1 (5 bases). V was shortened by 7 bases and J by 10 bases, with 10 bases between the two germline ends. CDR1 LNHDA and CDR2 SQIVND come from the germline V gene (reference sequence). The CDR3 spans 10 residues. The CDR3 loop reads CASMGVGAFF. CDR3 nucleotides: TGTGCCAGTATGGGGGTAGGAGCTTTCTTT.

The chain employs TRBV4-1 and TRBJ2-3; 14 nucleotides align to TRBD2. In germline, CDR1 is MGHRA, CDR2 YSYEKL. The CDR3 runs to 15 residues. V was pared by 4 bases and J by 11 bases, with 8 bases of the junction left unmatched. Here the CDR3 DNA reads TGCGCCAGCAGCCCCGGGACTAGCGGGGGAGGGGAGCAGTATTTT. Translation: CASSPGTSGGGEQYF.

This clone was detected once. V is TRBV3-1 (or the pseudogene TRBV3-2) and J is TRBJ1-1; TRBD1 matches 11 bases. The length of the CDR3 is 14 residues. Germline CDR1 reads LGHDT; CDR2 reads YNNKEL (reference sequence). V trimming: 0 bases; J trimming: 9 bases; junction bases outside the gene matches: 3. CDR3 DNA: TGTGCCAGCAGCCAAGACTGGGACAGGGGGAAAGCTTTCTTT. This sequence encodes CASSQDWDRGKAFF.

V is TRBV7-9 and J is TRBJ1-4, with 7 bases lining up with TRBD1. Per germline, CDR1 SEHNR and CDR2 FQNEAQ (reference sequence). The CDR3 totals 14 residues. Trimming took 2 bases from V and 4 from J; bases not matched to a gene: 1. The CDR3 loop is CASSLQGDNEKLFF. The CDR3, as DNA: TGTGCCAGCAGCTTACAGGGGGATAATGAAAAACTGTTTTTT.

CDR3 coding DNA: TGCAGCGTCTTTACAGGGGGGGGCAATCAGCCCCAGCATTTT. This gives the protein CSVFTGGGNQPQHF. V gene TRBV29-1 combines with J gene TRBJ1-5; 8 bases line up with TRBD1. V shed 6 bases, J shed 2 bases, and the junction held 6 bases outside the gene matches. Germline lookup yields CDR1 SQVTM and CDR2 ANQGSEA. The CDR3 totals 14 residues. The full variable domain, with the rest looked up from reference TRBV29-1 and TRBJ1-5, is SAVISQKPSRDICQRGTSLTIQCQVDSQVTMMFWYRQQPGQSLTLIATANQGSEATYESGFVIDKFPISRPNLTFSTLTVSNMSPEDSSIYLCSVFTGGGNQPQHFGDGTRLSIL.

V gene TRBV7-2 combines with J gene TRBJ1-6; D remains ambiguous. V shed 4 bases and J shed 12 bases, with 10 bases lying between them. The length of the CDR3 is 12 residues. CDR1 is SGHTA, CDR2 FQGNSA, per germline. CDR3 in DNA: TGTGCCAGCAGCTCACCGCAAAGACCCCTCCACTTT. This translates into CASSSPQRPLHF.

The gene calls are TRBV5-6 and TRBJ2-5; no reliable D call. Germline-derived CDR1 and CDR2 are SGHDT and YYEEEE. V gave up 3 bases and J gave up 4 bases, with 22 bases separating them. This CDR3 contains 17 residues. The CDR3 nucleotides are TGTGCCAGCAGCTCCCCTTCAAGCCCCGGCGTCGGAGAGACCCAGTACTTC. Encoded protein: CASSSPSSPGVGETQYF.

The rearrangement joins TRBV29-1 to TRBJ2-3; 10 bases match TRBD2. This CDR3 comprises 12 residues. CDR1 and CDR2 from the germline V gene are SQVTM and ANQGSEA. Trimming at V came to 8 bases and at J to 11 bases, leaving 10 bases not matched to a gene. In DNA form, the CDR3 reads TGCAGCTCTAGCGGGGGAGAAAACGAGCAGTATTTT. Its protein is CSSSGGENEQYF.

The chain recombines TRBV7-2 with TRBJ2-5; either TRBD1 or TRBD2 may supply D (6 bases each). The CDR3 covers 14 residues. From germline, CDR1 is SGHTA and CDR2 FQGNSA. V lost 2 bases, J lost 6 bases, and 13 bases lay in between. This CDR3 reads CASSLTGAGKTQYF. The DNA for the CDR3 is TGTGCCAGCAGCTTAACGGGGGCTGGTAAGACCCAGTACTTC.

The chain employs TRBV4-1 and TRBJ2-1; no reliable D call. The CDR3 totals 14 residues. V gave up 1 base and J gave up 5 bases, with 9 bases separating them. The germline V gene encodes CDR1 MGHRA and CDR2 YSYEKL. The CDR3 DNA reads as TGCGCCAGCAGCCAAGGATATGCTGACAATGAGCAGTTCTTC. Translation: CASSQGYADNEQFF.

V usage is TRBV7-9 and J usage is TRBJ2-3; no clear D. The V gene's germline CDR1 is SEHNR and CDR2 FQNEAQ (reference sequence). Between the trimmed V and J ends, which lost 2 bases and 5 bases, there was a span of 2 bases. This CDR3 contains 11 residues. The CDR3 protein is CASSLQDTQYF. CDR3 nucleotides: TGTGCCAGCAGCTTACAAGATACGCAGTATTTT.

J is TRBJ2-2 and V is TRBV11-3, with 10 bases lining up with TRBD2. The J segment lost 4 bases and the V segment lost 6 bases, leaving 8 bases of the junction unmatched. Germline V lookup: CDR1 SGHNT, CDR2 YENEEA. CDR3 length: 16 residues. In nucleotides, the CDR3 is TGTGCCAGCAGGGGCCAGCGGGGGGGCGGCACCGGGGAGCTGTTTTTT. Translating gives CASRGQRGGGTGELFF.

The genes are TRBV28 and TRBJ2-1; D uncertain. Germline values: CDR1 MDHEN, CDR2 SYDVKM. This CDR3 comprises 12 residues. V lost 5 bases, J lost 8 bases, and 10 bases lay in between. In DNA form, the CDR3 reads TGTGCCAGCAGTGGGTTAACCCATGAGCAGTTCTTC. This translates into CASSGLTHEQFF.

The chain links TRBV7-2 to TRBJ2-2; 11 bases fit TRBD2. The length of the CDR3 is 16 residues. The germline V gene has CDR1 SGHTA and CDR2 FQGNSA. Unmatched junction bases numbered 6, after V lost 6 bases and J lost 3 bases. CDR3 sequence (DNA): TGTGCCAGCAGACCACTAGCGGGAGCCGACACCGGGGAGCTGTTTTTT. It codes for CASRPLAGADTGELFF.

CDR3 sequence reads: CASKGGWGTDTQYF. The DNA for the CDR3 is TGTGCCAGCAAGGGAGGATGGGGCACAGATACGCAGTATTTT. The chain is built from TRBV28 and TRBJ2-3, with D possibly being TRBD2 (6 bases). CDR3 size: 14 residues. Germline lookup yields CDR1 MDHEN and CDR2 SYDVKM. The germline V and J ends were trimmed by 7 bases and 1 base, with 12 bases remaining between them.

This clone was seen just once. The chain links TRBV19 to TRBJ1-4; D gene ambiguous. This CDR3 contains 15 residues. Germline CDR1 is LNHDA and CDR2 is SQIVND (reference sequence). The V end was cut by 1 base, the J end by 1 base, with 7 bases between. In DNA form, the CDR3 reads TGTGCCAGTAGTATAGGTGCAGGAACTAATGAAAAACTGTTTTTT. Its protein is CASSIGAGTNEKLFF.

This clone came up a few times. V is TRBV19 and J is TRBJ2-2; the match to TRBD2 covers 11 bases. The V segment lost 5 bases and the J segment 7 bases; nucleotides outside the gene matches: 6. The CDR3 loop spans 15 amino acids. Germline V lookup: CDR1 LNHDA, CDR2 SQIVND (reference sequence). The DNA for the CDR3 is TGTGCCAGTAGTTTGACTAGCGGGACGGGCGGGGAGCTGTTTTTT. It specifies CASSLTSGTGGELFF.